This TCR beta chain was sequenced during a study of blood T cells in healthy people across ages. Study-level information: Every two T cells gave about one barcoded beta molecule via template switching. General study points: More naive CD4+ cells and higher diversity were found in long-lived than in aged donors.

For the second PCR, which ran for about 6 to 11 cycles, a sample-barcoded 5' primer and a J-beta primer mix were used. A minimum of 2.5 million CDR3-containing paired-end reads was obtained for each sample. One entry per CDR3 protein, called by TCRdb with MiXCR from the 5' RACE reads. Among hundreds of thousands of distinct CDR3 sequences listed, approximately 59% were seen once. Every participating donor contributed about 10 milliliters of peripheral blood through a draw. As for this clonotype: Its target is unknown.

V shed 3 bases, J shed 3 bases, and the junction held 7 bases outside the gene matches. This CDR3 has 15 amino acids. Per germline, CDR1 SGDLS and CDR2 YYNGEE. The receptor was derived from a man in his sixties in good health. Sequencing was performed on blood. The chain couples TRBV9 to TRBJ1-2; 8 nucleotides align to TRBD1. DNA for the CDR3: TGTGCCAGCAGCGCCCGACAGGGGATGGACTATGGCTACACCTTC. It specifies CASSARQGMDYGYTF.